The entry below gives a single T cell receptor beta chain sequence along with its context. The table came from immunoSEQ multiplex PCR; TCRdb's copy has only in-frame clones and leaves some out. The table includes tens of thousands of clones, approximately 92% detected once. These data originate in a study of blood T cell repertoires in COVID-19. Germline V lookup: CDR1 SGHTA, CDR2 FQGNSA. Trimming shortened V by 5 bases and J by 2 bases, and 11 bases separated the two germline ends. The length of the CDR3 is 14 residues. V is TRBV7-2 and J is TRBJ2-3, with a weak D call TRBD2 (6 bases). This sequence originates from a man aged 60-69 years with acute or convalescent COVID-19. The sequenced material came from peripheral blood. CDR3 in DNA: TGTGCCAGCAGCGCGACGGGGGTCACAGATACGCAGTATTTT. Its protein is CASSATGVTDTQYF. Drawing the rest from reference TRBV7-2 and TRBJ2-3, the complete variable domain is GAGVSQSPSNKVTEKGKDVELRCDPISGHTALYWYRQSLGQGLEFLIYFQGNSAPDKSGLPSDRFSAERTGGSVSTLTIQRTQQEDSAVYLCASSATGVTDTQYFGPGTRLTVL.